Here is one TCR beta chain with its context. The same CDR3 is also encoded by other DNA sequences in this sample. The entry originates in a study of blood T cell repertoires in COVID-19. Overall study: Acute and convalescent COVID-19 specimens originated in the United States, Italy and Spain. From T cells, B-cell-depleted T cells, or PBMCs came the material, which was cDNA or gDNA.

Methods used by the authors: Estimates of nucleated cell counts were drawn from the amplification of reference gene primers. Repertoires were generated with immunoSEQ multiplex PCR, while TCRdb's copy carries only in-frame clones and drops some. From that table come the V and J calls and clone size; the DNA was used to work out D and trimming. Of about 280,000 clones in the sample, about 90% were seen once. This CDR3 is 14 amino acids long. V was clipped by 0 bases and J by 1 base, with 6 bases between them. Germline loops: CDR1 SGHTA, CDR2 FQGTGA. This TCR was recovered from a woman aged 45-59 years who had recovered from COVID-19. Source material: peripheral blood. V and J are TRBV7-3 and TRBJ1-1; D remains unclear. The CDR3 is CASSLTGGNTEAFF. The CDR3 DNA is TGTGCCAGCAGCTTAACCGGTGGGAACACTGAAGCTTTCTTT.